This T cell receptor (beta chain) was retrieved from a study of blood T cell repertoires in COVID-19. Turning to the study itself: Material from acute and convalescent COVID-19 was sourced from the United States, Italy and Spain.

Trimming removed 4 bases at V and 0 bases at J, with 4 bases between. Germline values: CDR1 SGHNT, CDR2 YYREEE (reference sequence). The CDR3 has 12 amino acids. Per the original data handling: Counts of nucleated cells, estimated from reference gene primer amplification, were obtained. The protocol was immunoSEQ multiplex PCR, while the TCRdb copy is restricted to in-frame clones and leaves out a portion. That table is the source of V, J and clone size, and D and trimming were worked out from the DNA. This table has about half a million clones, approximately 90% appearing once. Self-reported history from a screening survey and questionnaire set each donor's cohort. The study counted Cohort 3 donors as recovered given two negative PCRs, clearance, or symptom resolution.

The clonotype was recovered from a woman aged 55 to 70 who had recovered from COVID-19. Sequencing was carried out using PBMCs or T cells enriched from blood (not recorded which). The chain employs TRBV5-4 and TRBJ1-1; D is uncertain. The CDR3 spells CASSKLNTEAFF. The CDR3 nucleotides read TGTGCCAGCAGCAAGCTGAACACTGAAGCTTTCTTT.